A selection of T cell receptor beta chains follows, all from one sample in a study of cytomegalovirus exposure and HLA in healthy donors. The method was immunoSEQ multiplex PCR; TCRdb's version includes in-frame clones alone and lacks a portion of them. The repertoire holds 160,000 or so clones, roughly 79% seen once, with roughly 4.5% in the top ten. Sequenced sample: PBMCs. All receptors come from a woman aged 18-35 years in good health and CMV-seropositive. CDR3s include the opening cysteine and the closing phenylalanine or tryptophan. A D gene is named only where the DNA matches it firmly. Not all rows give a size; the values are once, few, many and, for expanded clones, a class.

J: TRBJ2-1; D: TRBD2; V: TRBV4-2; size: -; CDR3: CASSQGTSGGGEFF; DNA: TGTGCCAGCAGCCAAGGGACTAGCGGGGGTGGAGAGTTCTTC
J: TRBJ2-3; D: -; V: TRBV27; size: -; CDR3: CASSLLGGTDTQYF; DNA: TGTGCCAGCAGTTTATTAGGGGGAACAGATACGCAGTATTTT
J: TRBJ2-3; D: TRBD2; V: TRBV4-1; size: -; CDR3: CASSHGTSGGADTQYF; DNA: TGCGCCAGCAGCCACGGGACTAGCGGGGGGGCAGATACGCAGTATTTT
J: TRBJ1-1; D: -; V: TRBV18; size: -; CDR3: CASSAGAGMNTEAFF; DNA: TGTGCCAGCTCCGCCGGTGCAGGAATGAACACTGAAGCTTTCTTT
J: TRBJ2-7; D: -; V: TRBV5-6; size: -; CDR3: CASSFRPNSYEQYF; DNA: TGTGCCAGCAGCTTCAGGCCGAACTCCTACGAGCAGTACTTC
J: TRBJ1-5; D: -; V: TRBV5-8; size: -; CDR3: CASSLSGVKYDNQPQHF; DNA: TGTGCCAGCAGCTTATCAGGGGTGAAATACGACAATCAGCCCCAGCATTTT
J: TRBJ1-4; D: TRBD1; V: TRBV6-6; size: -; CDR3: CASSYSRRGGDEKLFF; DNA: TGTGCCAGCAGTTACTCGCGCAGAGGGGGCGACGAAAAACTGTTTTTT
J: TRBJ1-3; D: TRBD1; V: TRBV5-1; size: -; CDR3: CASSLGQGKGLGRGNTIYF; DNA: TGCGCCAGCAGCCTCGGACAGGGAAAGGGCCTCGGGCGTGGAAACACCATATATTTT
J: TRBJ2-7; D: -; V: TRBV2; size: -; CDR3: CASSESPGRYEQYF; DNA: TGTGCCAGCAGTGAATCCCCAGGGAGGTACGAGCAGTACTTC
J: TRBJ1-1; D: -; V: TRBV28; size: -; CDR3: CASSFLGRELAEAFF; DNA: TGTGCCAGCAGTTTTTTGGGCAGGGAATTGGCTGAAGCTTTCTTT
J: TRBJ1-1; D: -; V: TRBV11-2; size: -; CDR3: CASSLGPGVTEAFF; DNA: TGTGCCAGCAGCTTAGGCCCAGGGGTCACTGAAGCTTTCTTT
J: TRBJ2-6; D: -; V: TRBV6-1; size: -; CDR3: CASREWDLNSGANGLTF; DNA: TGTGCCAGCAGGGAATGGGACTTGAACTCTGGGGCCAACGGCCTGACTTTC
J: TRBJ2-1; D: TRBD2; V: TRBV29-1; size: -; CDR3: CSVPGGGSDRSSYNEQFF; DNA: TGCAGCGTTCCCGGCGGGGGGTCGGATAGAAGCTCCTACAATGAGCAGTTCTTC
J: TRBJ1-3; D: -; V: TRBV7-2; size: -; CDR3: CASSLGTRPSGNTIYF; DNA: TGTGCCAGCAGCTTAGGGACAAGGCCCTCTGGAAACACCATATATTTT
J: TRBJ1-1; D: -; V: TRBV4-2; size: -; CDR3: CASSQEWQVTEAFF; DNA: TGTGCCAGCAGCCAAGAGTGGCAGGTGACTGAAGCTTTCTTT
J: TRBJ2-1; D: -; V: TRBV6-1; size: -; CDR3: CASSWVGLDEQFF; DNA: TGTGCCAGCTCTTGGGTGGGCTTAGATGAGCAGTTCTTC
J: TRBJ1-4; D: -; V: TRBV5-1; size: -; CDR3: CASSTDRRINEKLFF; DNA: TGCGCCAGCAGCACCGACAGGCGGATTAATGAAAAACTGTTTTTT
J: TRBJ2-6; D: -; V: TRBV5-5; size: -; CDR3: CASSLAVSGANVLTF; DNA: TGTGCCAGCAGCTTGGCGGTCTCTGGGGCCAACGTCCTGACTTTC
J: TRBJ2-3; D: TRBD2; V: TRBV5-4; size: -; CDR3: CASSLAGGPGTQYF; DNA: TGTGCCAGCAGCCTAGCGGGGGGGCCCGGTACGCAGTATTTT
J: TRBJ1-1; D: -; V: TRBV7-3; size: -; CDR3: CASSFDSATEAFF; DNA: TGTGCCAGCAGCTTCGACAGTGCCACTGAAGCTTTCTTT
J: TRBJ2-7; D: -; V: TRBV25-1; size: -; CDR3: CASRGGTSLLTYEQYF; DNA: TGTGCCAGCAGAGGTGGGACATCCCTCTTAACCTACGAGCAGTACTTC
J: TRBJ1-2; D: -; V: TRBV5-6; size: once; CDR3: CASSSELPGGGYTF; DNA: TGTGCCAGCAGCTCAGAATTACCCGGCGGTGGCTACACCTTC
J: TRBJ2-1; D: TRBD1; V: TRBV12-5; size: -; CDR3: CASGLGQGFYDEQFF; DNA: TGTGCTAGTGGTTTGGGACAGGGGTTTTACGATGAGCAGTTCTTC
J: TRBJ1-2; D: TRBD1; V: TRBV19; size: -; CDR3: CASSIYRDRGEGYTF; DNA: TGTGCCAGTAGTATCTACCGGGACAGGGGTGAAGGGTACACCTTC
J: TRBJ2-5; D: -; V: TRBV7-2; size: -; CDR3: CASSLAPRGSETQYF; DNA: TGTGCCAGCAGCTTAGCCCCAAGGGGGAGCGAGACCCAGTACTTC
J: TRBJ2-5; D: -; V: TRBV7-9; size: once; CDR3: CASSLEGVYETQYF; DNA: TGTGCCAGCAGCTTAGAGGGGGTGTACGAGACCCAGTACTTC
J: TRBJ2-5; D: TRBD1; V: TRBV6-5; size: once; CDR3: CASTGDRVYETQYF; DNA: TGTGCCAGCACCGGGGACAGGGTTTACGAGACCCAGTACTTC
J: TRBJ2-7; D: -; V: TRBV4-2; size: -; CDR3: CASSQEQGYSYEQYF; DNA: TGTGCCAGCAGCCAAGAGCAGGGGTACTCCTACGAGCAGTACTTC
J: TRBJ1-1; D: -; V: TRBV28; size: -; CDR3: CASTSSGEGYTEAFF; DNA: TGTGCCAGCACTTCATCGGGGGAGGGTTACACTGAAGCTTTCTTT
J: TRBJ1-5; D: -; V: TRBV2; size: -; CDR3: CASGDRLIQPQHF; DNA: TGTGCCAGCGGCGACAGGCTGATTCAGCCCCAGCATTTT
J: TRBJ2-6; D: -; V: TRBV27; size: -; CDR3: CASSIFSGANVLTF; DNA: TGTGCCAGCAGTATCTTCTCTGGGGCCAACGTCCTGACTTTC
J: TRBJ1-1; D: TRBD1; V: TRBV29-1; size: -; CDR3: CSVRQGALNTEAFF; DNA: TGCAGCGTCAGACAGGGGGCTTTGAACACTGAAGCTTTCTTT
J: TRBJ2-7; D: -; V: TRBV7-9; size: -; CDR3: CASSLALEGYEQYF; DNA: TGTGCCAGCAGCTTAGCCCTGGAGGGCTACGAGCAGTACTTC
J: TRBJ2-3; D: TRBD2; V: TRBV4-1; size: -; CDR3: CASSDSLAGGTDTQYF; DNA: TGCGCCAGCAGCGACTCACTAGCGGGGGGCACAGATACGCAGTATTTT
J: TRBJ2-3; D: TRBD2; V: TRBV5-1; size: -; CDR3: CASASGGAWDTQYF; DNA: TGCGCCAGCGCTAGCGGGGGGGCCTGGGATACGCAGTATTTT
J: TRBJ2-7; D: TRBD1; V: TRBV28; size: -; CDR3: CASSSTGSTYEQYF; DNA: TGTGCCAGCAGTTCGACAGGGTCCACCTACGAGCAGTACTTC
J: TRBJ2-3; D: -; V: TRBV7-6; size: -; CDR3: CASSLAYTDTQYF; DNA: TGTGCCAGCAGCTTAGCGTACACAGATACGCAGTATTTT
J: TRBJ1-4; D: -; V: TRBV11-2; size: -; CDR3: CASSLALGANEKLFF; DNA: TGTGCCAGCAGCTTAGCGCTAGGCGCGAATGAAAAACTGTTTTTT
J: TRBJ2-7; D: TRBD2; V: TRBV9; size: -; CDR3: CASSTQPGGSYEQYF; DNA: TGTGCCAGCAGCACCCAACCCGGGGGGAGCTACGAGCAGTACTTC
J: TRBJ2-5; D: -; V: TRBV6-5; size: -; CDR3: CASSSGTSTAWEQYF; DNA: TGTGCCAGCAGTTCGGGGACATCAACTGCATGGGAGCAGTACTTC